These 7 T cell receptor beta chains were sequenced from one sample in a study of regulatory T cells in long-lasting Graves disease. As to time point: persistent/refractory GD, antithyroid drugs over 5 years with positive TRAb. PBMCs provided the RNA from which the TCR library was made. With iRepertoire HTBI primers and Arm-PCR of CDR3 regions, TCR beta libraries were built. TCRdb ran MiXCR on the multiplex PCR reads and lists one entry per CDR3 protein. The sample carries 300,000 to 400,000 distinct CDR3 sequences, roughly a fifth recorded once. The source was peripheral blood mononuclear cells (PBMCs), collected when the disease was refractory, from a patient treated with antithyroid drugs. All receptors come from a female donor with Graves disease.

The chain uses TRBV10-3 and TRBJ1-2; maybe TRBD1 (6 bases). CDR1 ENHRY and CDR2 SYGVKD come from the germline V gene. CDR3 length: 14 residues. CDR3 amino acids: CAATRTDTHDGYTF. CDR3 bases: TGTGCGGCCACCCGGACAGACACCCATGATGGCTACACCTTC.

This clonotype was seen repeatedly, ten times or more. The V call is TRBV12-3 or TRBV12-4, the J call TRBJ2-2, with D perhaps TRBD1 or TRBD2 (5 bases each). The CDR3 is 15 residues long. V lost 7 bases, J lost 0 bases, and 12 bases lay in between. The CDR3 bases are TGTGCCAGCACTGTGGGACCTGCGAACACCGGGGAGCTGTTTTTT. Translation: CASTVGPANTGELFF.

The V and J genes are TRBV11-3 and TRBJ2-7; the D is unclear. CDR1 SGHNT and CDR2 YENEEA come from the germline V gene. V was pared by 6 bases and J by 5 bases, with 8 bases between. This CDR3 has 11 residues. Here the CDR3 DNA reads TGTGCCAGCAGTCGTCGAAACGAGCAGTACTTC. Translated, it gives CASSRRNEQYF.

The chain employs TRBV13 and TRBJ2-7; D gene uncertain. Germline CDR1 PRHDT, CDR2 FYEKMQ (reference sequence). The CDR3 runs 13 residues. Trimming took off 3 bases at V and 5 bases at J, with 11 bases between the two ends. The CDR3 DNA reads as TGTGCCAGCAGCTTCTGGGCACGGGACGAGCAGTACTTC. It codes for CASSFWARDEQYF.

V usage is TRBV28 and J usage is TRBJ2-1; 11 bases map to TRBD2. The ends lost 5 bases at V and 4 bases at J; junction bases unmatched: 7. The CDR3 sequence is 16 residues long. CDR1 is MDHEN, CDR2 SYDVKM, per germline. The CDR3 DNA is TGTGCCAGCAGTGACATACTAGCGGGAGTTTACAATGAGCAGTTCTTC. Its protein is CASSDILAGVYNEQFF.

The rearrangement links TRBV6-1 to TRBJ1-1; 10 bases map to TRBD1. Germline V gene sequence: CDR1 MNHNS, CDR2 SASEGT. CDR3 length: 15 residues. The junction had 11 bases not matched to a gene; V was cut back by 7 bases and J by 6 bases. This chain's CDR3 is CASTRDRGIRSEAFF. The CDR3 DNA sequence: TGTGCCAGCACCAGGGACAGGGGAATTAGATCTGAAGCTTTCTTT.

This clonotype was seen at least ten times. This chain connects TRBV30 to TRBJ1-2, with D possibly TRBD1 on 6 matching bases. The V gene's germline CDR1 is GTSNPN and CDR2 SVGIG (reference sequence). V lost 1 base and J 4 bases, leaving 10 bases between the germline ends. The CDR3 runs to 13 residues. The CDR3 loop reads CAWSEDSFYGYTF. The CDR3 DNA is TGTGCCTGGAGTGAGGACAGTTTCTATGGCTACACCTTC.